This TCR beta chain came from a study of T cell changes during pregnancy in multiple sclerosis. The germline CDR1 and CDR2 sequences are SGHAT and FQNNGV. V lost 0 bases, J lost 3 bases, and 2 bases lay in between. The CDR3 totals 12 residues. Method: immunoSEQ multiplex PCR; TCRdb's copy keeps in-frame clones and lacks some. The table has around 56,000 clones, 75% to 90% seen once; the top ten hold 0.38%. The source material was CD4+ T cells from peripheral blood mononuclear cells, sampled in the third trimester of pregnancy. The gene calls are TRBV11-2 and TRBJ1-1; D not resolved. This TCR came from a female donor with multiple sclerosis, enrolled in a pregnancy study. The CDR3 DNA sequence: TGTGCCAGCAGCTTAGACTACACTGAAGCTTTCTTT. Translating gives CASSLDYTEAFF.